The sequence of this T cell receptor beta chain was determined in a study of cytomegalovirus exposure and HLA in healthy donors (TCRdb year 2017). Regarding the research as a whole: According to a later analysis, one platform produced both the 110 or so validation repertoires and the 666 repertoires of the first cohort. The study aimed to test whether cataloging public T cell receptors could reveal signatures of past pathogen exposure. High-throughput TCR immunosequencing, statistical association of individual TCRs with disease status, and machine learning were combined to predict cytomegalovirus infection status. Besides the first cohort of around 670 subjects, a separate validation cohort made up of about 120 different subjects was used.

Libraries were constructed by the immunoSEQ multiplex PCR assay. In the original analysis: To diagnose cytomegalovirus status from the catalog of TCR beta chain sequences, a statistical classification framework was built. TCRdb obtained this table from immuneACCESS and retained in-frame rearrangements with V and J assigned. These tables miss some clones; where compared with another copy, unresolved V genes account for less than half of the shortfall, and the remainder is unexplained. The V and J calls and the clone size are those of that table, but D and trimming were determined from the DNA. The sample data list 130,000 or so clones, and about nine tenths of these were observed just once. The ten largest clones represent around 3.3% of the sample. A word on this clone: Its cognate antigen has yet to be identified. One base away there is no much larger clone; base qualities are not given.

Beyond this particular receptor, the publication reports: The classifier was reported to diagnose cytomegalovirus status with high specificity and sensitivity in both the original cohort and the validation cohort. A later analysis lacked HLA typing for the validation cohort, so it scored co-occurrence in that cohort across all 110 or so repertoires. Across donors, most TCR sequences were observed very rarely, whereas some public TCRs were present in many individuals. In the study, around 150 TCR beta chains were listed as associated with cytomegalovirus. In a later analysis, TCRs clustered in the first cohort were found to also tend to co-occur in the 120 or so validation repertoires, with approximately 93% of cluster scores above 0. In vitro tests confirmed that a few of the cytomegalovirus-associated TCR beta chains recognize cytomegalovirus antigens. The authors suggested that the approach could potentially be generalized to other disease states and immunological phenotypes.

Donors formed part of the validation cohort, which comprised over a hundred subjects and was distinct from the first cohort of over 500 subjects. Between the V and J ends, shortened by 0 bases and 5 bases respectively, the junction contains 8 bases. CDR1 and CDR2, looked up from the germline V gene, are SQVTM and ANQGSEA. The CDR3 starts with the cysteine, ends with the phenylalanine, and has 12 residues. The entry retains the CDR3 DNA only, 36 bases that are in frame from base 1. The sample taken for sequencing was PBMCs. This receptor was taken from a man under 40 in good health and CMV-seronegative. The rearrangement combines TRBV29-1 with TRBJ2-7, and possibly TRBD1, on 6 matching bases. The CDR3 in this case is CSVEEAGDEQYF. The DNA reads TGCAGCGTTGAAGAGGCAGGGGACGAGCAGTACTTC.